The 26 T cell receptor beta chains below all came from one sample that was sequenced in a study of control samples from healthy donors and cancer patients. TCRdb keeps only in-frame clones here, not all; method: immunoSEQ multiplex PCR. The top ten hold roughly 3.4% of the sample, which has around 130,000 clones, about 88% seen once. Material: blood. The source is a man between 50 and 59 years old in good health.

The rearrangement uses TRBV28 and TRBJ1-3; D uncertain. Deletions cut 2 bases from V and 4 bases from J, with 15 bases between. The germline CDR1 and CDR2 sequences are MDHEN and SYDVKM. There are 16 residues in the CDR3. CDR3 DNA: TGTGCCAGCAGTTTAGGCGGCCTACCGCCCGGAAACACCATATATTTT. Its translation is CASSLGGLPPGNTIYF.

The chain is built from TRBV2 and TRBJ1-6; D remains unclear. Germline V CDR1 and CDR2: SNHLY, FYNNEI. The CDR3 consists of 13 residues. Trimming shortened V by 5 bases and J by 11 bases, and 13 bases separated the two germline ends. The CDR3 nucleotides read TGTGCCAGCAGTCGCCAGGCCTCTCCACCCCTCCACTTT. Translated, it gives CASSRQASPPLHF. The variable domain in full, completed from reference TRBV2 and TRBJ1-6, reads EPEVTQTPSHQVTQMGQEVILRCVPISNHLYFYWYRQILGQKVEFLVSFYNNEISEKSEIFDDQFSVERPDGSNFTLKIRSTKLEDSAMYFCASSRQASPPLHFGNGTRLTVT.

The chain has TRBV30 and TRBJ1-2; D unclear. The CDR3 covers 14 residues. The V and J ends lost 1 base and 1 base respectively, with 10 bases between them. Germline values: CDR1 GTSNPN, CDR2 SVGIG (reference sequence). CDR3 residues: CAWSGMGFNYGYTF. The CDR3 bases are TGTGCCTGGAGTGGTATGGGGTTTAACTATGGCTACACCTTC. Complete variable domain (other parts from reference TRBV30 and TRBJ1-2): SQTIHQWPATLVQPVGSPLSLECTVEGTSNPNLYWYRQAAGRGLQLLFYSVGIGQISSEVPQNLSASRPQDRQFILSSKKLLLSDSGFYLCAWSGMGFNYGYTFGSGTRLTVV.

This clone is a singleton in its sample. This chain uses TRBV6-1 with TRBJ2-1, with 7 bases aligning to TRBD2. Germline trimming cut 2 bases from V and 4 bases from J; bases unmatched to any gene: 5. This CDR3 contains 15 residues. Germline-derived CDR1 and CDR2 are MNHNS and SASEGT. The CDR3 DNA reads TGTGCCAGCAGTGAAATGAGCGGGGAGTACAATGAGCAGTTCTTC. Amino acid sequence: CASSEMSGEYNEQFF.

Here the CDR3 reads CASSSGRELETQYF. The CDR3 DNA reads TGTGCCAGCAGCTCCGGCAGGGAACTTGAGACCCAGTACTTC. The rearrangement uses TRBV7-6 and TRBJ2-5; D might be TRBD1 (5 bases). The germline V and J ends were trimmed by 4 bases and 5 bases, with 14 bases remaining between them. CDR1 and CDR2 (germline): SGHVS, FNYEAQ. This CDR3 spans 14 amino acids.

J is TRBJ2-7 and V is TRBV12-3 or TRBV12-4; weak D call: TRBD2 (6 bases). The ends were cut back, 6 bases at V and 4 bases at J, with 10 bases in the middle. The CDR3 covers 12 residues. This CDR3 reads CASSDGGYEQYF. CDR3 sequence (DNA): TGTGCCAGCAGCGACGGGGGTTACGAGCAGTACTTC.

This clone was counted between two and nine times. V is TRBV14 and J is TRBJ1-3; no definite D call. The CDR3 totals 13 residues. CDR1 is SGHDN and CDR2 is FVKESK in the germline V gene. V was cut by 6 bases and J by 0 bases, with 6 bases left in between. For the CDR3, the DNA is TGTGCCAGCAGAGGCAGCTCTGGAAACACCATATATTTT. It specifies CASRGSSGNTIYF.

V gene TRBV7-3 combines with J gene TRBJ2-7, with D possibly being TRBD2 (5 bases). V was shortened by 5 bases and J by 7 bases, with 15 bases between the two germline ends. The V gene's germline CDR1 is SGHTA and CDR2 FQGTGA. CDR3 length: 13 amino acids. The CDR3 bases are TGTGCCAGCAGCGCCGACCAGAGCGGTGAGCAGTACTTC. Protein: CASSADQSGEQYF.

The chain recombines TRBV4-2 with TRBJ2-6; D ambiguous. The V and J ends lost 0 bases and 0 bases respectively, with 9 bases between them. Per the germline V gene, CDR1 is LGHNA and CDR2 is YNFKEQ. The CDR3 spans 17 residues. The CDR3 nucleotides are TGTGCCAGCAGCCAAGATTGGTCTTTCTCTGGGGCCAACGTCCTGACTTTC. Amino acids: CASSQDWSFSGANVLTF.

The chain couples TRBV19 to TRBJ1-2; 7 nucleotides line up with TRBD1. Unmatched junction bases numbered 12, after V lost 4 bases and J lost 1 base. This CDR3 region has 17 residues. Germline CDR1 is LNHDA and CDR2 is SQIVND (reference sequence). The CDR3 nucleotides are TGTGCCAGTAGTAAGGGTGCGGTTCGACAGGGTAACTATGGCTACACCTTC. Protein product: CASSKGAVRQGNYGYTF.

The chain carries TRBV30 and TRBJ1-2; perhaps TRBD1 as D (5 bases). This CDR3 is 11 amino acids long. V lost 4 bases and J 5 bases, leaving 8 bases between the germline ends. CDR1 and CDR2 from the germline V gene are GTSNPN and SVGIG (reference sequence). CDR3 sequence (DNA): TGTGCCTGGACAGGGCTTTATGGCTACACCTTC. Translation: CAWTGLYGYTF.

The chain couples TRBV24-1 to TRBJ2-1; D gene ambiguous. CDR1 is KGHDR and CDR2 is SFDVKD in the germline V gene. Trimming left V 2 bases short and J 9 bases short, with 19 bases between. The CDR3 extends over 16 amino acids. The CDR3 loop is CATSDSMTVIISEQFF. CDR3 sequence (DNA): TGTGCCACCAGTGATTCGATGACGGTGATCATCAGTGAGCAGTTCTTC.

The chain carries TRBV1 and TRBJ1-5; TRBD1 is the table's D call and was not checked against the DNA. TRBV1 is classified as a pseudogene. CDR3 length: 17 amino acids. This CDR3 is CTSSQVETGTSNQPQHF. Written as DNA, the CDR3 is TGCACCAGCAGCCAAGTCGAGACAGGCACTAGCAATCAGCCCCAGCATTTT.

The chain carries TRBV11-2 and TRBJ2-3, with unresolved D. The CDR3 runs to 11 residues. The germline gives CDR1 SGHAT, CDR2 FQNNGV. Trimming removed 5 bases at V and 11 bases at J, with 11 bases between. The CDR3 sequence: CASSGSVGQYF. In DNA, the CDR3 is TGTGCCAGCAGCGGTAGTGTGGGGCAGTATTTT.

This clone was picked up one time. This chain uses TRBV7-2 with TRBJ2-3, with D unresolved. The CDR3 loop spans 14 amino acids. The V and J ends lost 2 bases and 3 bases respectively, with 9 bases between them. Per the germline V gene, CDR1 is SGHTA and CDR2 is FQGNSA. The CDR3 bases are TGTGCCAGCAGCTTACTAGGAGTTACAGATACGCAGTATTTT. Translated, it gives CASSLLGVTDTQYF.

This rearrangement joins TRBV6-6 to TRBJ1-3; D ambiguous. V was shortened by 2 bases and J by 4 bases, with 9 bases between the two germline ends. The CDR3 has 14 residues. Germline V gene sequence: CDR1 MNHNY, CDR2 SVGAGI (reference sequence). CDR3 in DNA: TGTGCCAGCAGTTACGGGATAATGGGAAACACCATATATTTT. Amino acid sequence: CASSYGIMGNTIYF.

The chain uses TRBV19 and TRBJ1-2; D gene unclear. The CDR3 has 11 residues. Germline CDR1 and CDR2: LNHDA and SQIVND (reference sequence). The V end was cut by 7 bases, the J end by 3 bases, with 6 bases between. The CDR3 region is CASMRDYGYTF. CDR3 nucleotides: TGTGCCAGTATGCGGGACTATGGCTACACCTTC.

The V gene is TRBV5-1, the J gene TRBJ2-3, with a tentative D call TRBD2 (5 bases). V shed 0 bases and J shed 4 bases, with 18 bases lying between them. The germline CDR1 and CDR2 sequences are SGHRS and YFSETQ. The CDR3 covers 17 residues. This CDR3 is CASSLAFGGSNADTQYF. The CDR3 DNA follows: TGCGCCAGCAGCTTGGCCTTTGGTGGGAGTAATGCAGATACGCAGTATTTT. Looking up the rest from reference TRBV5-1 and TRBJ2-3 gives the full variable domain: KAGVTQTPRYLIKTRGQQVTLSCSPISGHRSVSWYQQTPGQGLQFLFEYFSETQRNKGNFPGRFSGRQFSNSRSEMNVSTLELGDSALYLCASSLAFGGSNADTQYFGPGTRLTVL.

The rearrangement joins TRBV7-9 to TRBJ2-2, with D possibly TRBD2 on 5 matching bases. Trimming took 2 bases from V and 0 from J, leaving 10 bases between them. Germline V CDR1 and CDR2: SEHNR, FQNEAQ (reference sequence). This CDR3 spans 16 amino acids. CDR3: CASSLKVASNTGELFF. CDR3 coding DNA: TGTGCCAGCAGCTTAAAGGTAGCGTCGAACACCGGGGAGCTGTTTTTT.

CDR3 region: CASSDRVNEQFF. CDR3 bases: TGTGCCAGCAGTGACAGGGTCAATGAGCAGTTCTTC. V and J are TRBV6-1 and TRBJ2-1; D is perhaps TRBD1 (5 bases). The germline gives CDR1 MNHNS, CDR2 SASEGT. The CDR3 covers 12 residues. V lost 3 bases, J lost 6 bases, and 6 bases lay in between.

J is TRBJ2-5 and V is TRBV11-3; 8 bases are a match to TRBD1. Losses at the gene ends were 0 bases for V and 5 bases for J; bases not matched to a gene: 17. The germline V gene encodes CDR1 SGHNT and CDR2 YENEEA. The CDR3 is 19 amino acids. CDR3 in amino acids: CASSLDAYDRGGLGETQYF. The CDR3 DNA reads as TGTGCCAGCAGCTTAGACGCTTATGACAGGGGAGGCCTTGGCGAGACCCAGTACTTC.

This clone was recorded only once. The gene calls are TRBV30 and TRBJ1-1; tentatively, D is TRBD1 (5 bases). The CDR3 spans 14 residues. The germline V and J ends were trimmed by 4 bases and 0 bases, with 12 bases remaining between them. Looked up from germline, CDR1 is GTSNPN and CDR2 is SVGIG (reference sequence). CDR3 residues: CAWTPGPMNTEAFF. CDR3 in DNA: TGTGCCTGGACCCCGGGACCCATGAACACTGAAGCTTTCTTT.

This clone was seen only once. Here the CDR3 reads CASSEGQGTYNEQFF. CDR3 bases: TGTGCCAGCAGTGAAGGACAGGGGACATACAATGAGCAGTTCTTC. The gene calls are TRBV6-1 and TRBJ2-1; 8 bases line up with TRBD1. The germline CDR1 and CDR2 sequences are MNHNS and SASEGT. The CDR3 is 15 residues long. V was pared by 1 base and J by 4 bases, with 3 bases of the junction left unmatched.

The chain recombines TRBV5-1 with TRBJ1-5; 9 bases are shared with TRBD1. Germline CDR1 is SGHRS and CDR2 is YFSETQ. After removal of 3 bases from V and 4 bases from J, the junction contained 2 bases not matched to a gene. The CDR3 covers 14 residues. The CDR3 coding sequence is TGCGCCAGCAGCTCGGGACAGGGAAATCAGCCCCAGCATTTT. It translates to CASSSGQGNQPQHF.

This clone was observed a few times. The rearrangement links TRBV4-1 to TRBJ1-1; 7 nucleotides match TRBD1. The CDR3 length is 15 residues. V trimming: 4 bases; J trimming: 4 bases; junction bases outside the gene matches: 9. In germline, CDR1 is MGHRA, CDR2 YSYEKL. CDR3: CASSPSGQSSTEAFF. The CDR3, as DNA: TGCGCCAGCAGCCCCTCGGGACAGTCGAGCACTGAAGCTTTCTTT.

This CDR3 is CASSLSGTRQPQHF. The CDR3, as DNA: TGTGCCAGCAGTTTATCAGGGACTCGTCAGCCCCAGCATTTT. The chain recombines TRBV28 with TRBJ1-5; D possibly corresponds to TRBD1 (5 bases). CDR1 MDHEN and CDR2 SYDVKM come from the germline V gene. This CDR3 contains 14 residues. V shed 1 base and J shed 6 bases, with 10 bases lying between them.